The entry below gives a single T cell receptor (beta chain) sequence along with its context. Its antigen is still unknown. This record belongs to a study of monozygotic twins with inflammatory bowel disease. Study-wide results and caveats: Repertoire similarity did not separate concordant from discordant twins, possibly from limited power.

This CDR3 comprises 15 residues. The V gene's germline CDR1 is LNHNV and CDR2 YYDKDF (reference sequence). TCRdb re-called the 5' RACE reads and gives one entry per CDR3 protein, without DNA. This table holds over 150,000 distinct CDR3 sequences. The sample taken for sequencing was blood. The receptor comes from a human donor with ulcerative colitis or Crohn's disease, or a healthy co-twin of an affected twin (not recorded which). The chain combines TRBV15 with TRBJ2-5; TCRdb lists TRBD1, though no DNA is available to test this call. This chain's CDR3 is CATSTQHRGQETQYF.